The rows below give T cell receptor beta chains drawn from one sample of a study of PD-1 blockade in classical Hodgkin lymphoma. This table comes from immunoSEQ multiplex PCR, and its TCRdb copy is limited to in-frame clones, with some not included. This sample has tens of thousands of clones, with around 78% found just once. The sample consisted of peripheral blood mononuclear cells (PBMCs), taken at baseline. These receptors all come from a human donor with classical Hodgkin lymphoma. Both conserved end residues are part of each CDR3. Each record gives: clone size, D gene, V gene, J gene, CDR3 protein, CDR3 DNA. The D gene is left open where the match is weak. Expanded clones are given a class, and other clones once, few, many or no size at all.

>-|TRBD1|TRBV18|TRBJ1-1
CASSRTGAGAFF
TGTGCCAGCTCACGAACAGGGGCGGGAGCTTTCTTT
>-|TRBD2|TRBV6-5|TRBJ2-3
CASKAGEPDTQYF
TGTGCCAGCAAAGCGGGAGAGCCAGATACGCAGTATTTT
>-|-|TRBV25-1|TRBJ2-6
CASSNSGANVLTF
TGTGCCAGCAGTAACTCTGGGGCCAACGTCCTGACTTTC
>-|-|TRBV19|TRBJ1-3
CASTGIVGNTIYF
TGTGCCAGTACAGGGATTGTCGGAAACACCATATATTTT
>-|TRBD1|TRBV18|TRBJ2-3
CASSPNGPGQDPRDTQYF
TGTGCCAGCTCACCCAATGGTCCGGGACAGGACCCACGGGATACGCAGTATTTT
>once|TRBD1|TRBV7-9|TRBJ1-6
CASSNPPDRVNSPLHF
TGTGCCAGCAGCAATCCTCCGGACAGGGTTAATTCACCCCTCCACTTT
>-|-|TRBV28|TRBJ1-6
CASSWRGYNSPLHF
TGTGCCAGCAGTTGGAGGGGCTATAATTCACCCCTCCACTTT
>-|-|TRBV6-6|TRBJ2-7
CASSSSPYEQYF
TGTGCCAGCAGTTCCTCGCCCTACGAGCAGTACTTC
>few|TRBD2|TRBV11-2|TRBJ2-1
CASSYARTSGRPSYNEQFF
TGTGCCAGCAGCTACGCCCGGACTAGCGGGAGACCCTCCTACAATGAGCAGTTCTTC
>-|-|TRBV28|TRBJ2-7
CASSLWGGTYEQYF
TGTGCCAGCAGCCTTTGGGGAGGCACCTACGAGCAGTACTTC
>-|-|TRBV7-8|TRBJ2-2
CASSLARIGATGELFF
TGTGCCAGCAGCTTAGCTAGGATAGGGGCCACCGGGGAGCTGTTTTTT
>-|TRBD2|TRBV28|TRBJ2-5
CASSPSGDPQETQYF
TGTGCCAGCAGCCCAAGCGGGGACCCACAAGAGACCCAGTACTTC
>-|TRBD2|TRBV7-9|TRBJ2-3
CASSLELTSGYTDTQYF
TGTGCCAGCAGCTTAGAGCTGACTAGCGGGTACACAGATACGCAGTATTTT
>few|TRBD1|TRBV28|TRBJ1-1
CASRWTGWDTEAFF
TGTGCCAGCAGGTGGACAGGGTGGGATACTGAAGCTTTCTTT
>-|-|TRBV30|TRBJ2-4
CAWSVSENIQYF
TGTGCCTGGAGTGTTTCGGAAAACATTCAGTACTTC
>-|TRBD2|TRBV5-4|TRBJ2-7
CASSFKKTSGTSYEQYF
TGTGCCAGCAGCTTTAAAAAGACTAGCGGCACCTCCTACGAGCAGTACTTC
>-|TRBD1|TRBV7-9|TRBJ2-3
CASSSDRGLRGYADTQYF
TGTGCCAGCAGTTCGGACAGGGGGCTAAGGGGGTATGCGGATACGCAGTATTTT
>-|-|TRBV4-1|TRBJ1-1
CASSRGRGEVATEAFF
TGCGCCAGCAGCAGGGGACGGGGTGAGGTCGCCACTGAAGCTTTCTTT
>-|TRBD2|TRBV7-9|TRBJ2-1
CASSLGPGLAGNGQFF
TGTGCCAGCAGCTTAGGACCGGGACTAGCAGGCAATGGGCAGTTCTTC
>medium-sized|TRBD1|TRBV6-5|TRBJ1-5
CASRQGANNQPQHF
TGTGCCAGCCGACAGGGGGCGAACAATCAGCCCCAGCATTTT
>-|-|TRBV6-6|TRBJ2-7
CASSSPGGSYEQYF
TGTGCCAGCAGTTCCCCAGGTGGGTCCTACGAGCAGTACTTC
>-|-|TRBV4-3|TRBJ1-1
CASSQTGRTEAFF
TGCGCCAGCAGCCAAACAGGGAGGACTGAAGCTTTCTTT